This T cell receptor beta chain is from a study of blood T cell repertoires in COVID-19 (dated by TCRdb to 2019 to 2021). Notes on the research overall: Collaborator samples came from the United States, Italy and Spain and covered acute and convalescent phases of COVID-19. The repertoires were made available in a free public database intended to serve as a resource for research on the immune response to SARS-CoV-2. Sample metadata almost always included a de-identified subject ID, COVID-19 status, age in years and sex. Subjects who had been exposed to COVID-19, were actively infected with it, or had recovered from it provided the deeply sampled blood TCRbeta repertoires that made up the dataset. The samples were drawn from two sources: the first 160 participants of the ongoing ImmuneRACE study, and 1,000 to 1,500 subjects contributed by 6 global collaborators. The material from the prospective study consisted of cDNA or gDNA derived from T cells, B-cell-depleted T cells, or PBMCs. HLA class I and class II types, where available, came from metadata supplied by the sample provider rather than from assay-based typing.

Comment on this clone: Which antigen it targets is not known. No base-level quality is on record; no much larger clone is a single base apart.

V sheds 4 bases and J sheds 0 bases, leaving 9 bases between their ends. Looking up the germline V gene yields CDR1 LGHNA and CDR2 YNFKEQ. The CDR3 holds 15 amino acids from the cysteine to the phenylalanine. Solely the CDR3 DNA is kept, with 45 bases framed from the first base. TCRbeta CDR3 regions were amplified from genomic DNA by means of the immunoSEQ Assay, a bias-controlled multiplex PCR. Regarding the original processing steps: Within the assay, amplification of reference gene primers was used to estimate how many nucleated cells each sample contained. To quantify the absolute abundance of each unique TCRbeta CDR3 rearrangement, sequence reads were collapsed and filtered. Productive Simpson clonality was computed per sample as the square root of Simpson's diversity index over productive rearrangements. The table comes from immuneACCESS by way of TCRdb, which keeps in-frame sequences with V and J called. Part of the clones is missing from these tables; in studies checked, under half for an unresolved V gene and the rest for unknown reasons. From that table come the V and J calls and clone size; the DNA was used to work out D and trimming. The sample data list about 280,000 clones, and approximately 81% of these were observed just once. Of the sample, 2% to 3% is held by the ten largest clones.

General conclusions and limits of the study: How much clinical and demographic metadata was included differed by source and by participant, and the metadata was provided uncurated.

Participants in the prospective study were aged roughly 18 to 100 years, lived in 20 to 25 United States geographic areas, and enrolled through a virtual design. In the prospective study, participants were assigned to cohorts based on the clinical history participants reported in a screening survey and a study questionnaire. Recovered participants in ImmuneRACE Cohort 3 were defined by two consecutive negative NP/OP PCR tests, clearance by a healthcare professional, or resolution of symptoms. In the prospective study, mobile phlebotomists collected whole blood, serum and a nasopharyngeal or oropharyngeal swab from each participant. Additional blood draws and questionnaires over an approximately two-month period could optionally be provided by prospective study participants. Prospective study blood samples were shipped either frozen or at room temperature before DNA extraction.

The receptor was isolated from a woman aged 50 to 60 who had recovered from COVID-19. The V and J genes are TRBV4-2 and TRBJ1-4; the D gene is possibly TRBD1, with 5 bases matching. Sequenced material: PBMCs or T cells enriched from blood (not recorded which). DNA sequence: TGTGCCAGCAGCCCGAAGACAGCAACTAATGAAAAACTGTTTTTT. The resulting protein is CASSPKTATNEKLFF.